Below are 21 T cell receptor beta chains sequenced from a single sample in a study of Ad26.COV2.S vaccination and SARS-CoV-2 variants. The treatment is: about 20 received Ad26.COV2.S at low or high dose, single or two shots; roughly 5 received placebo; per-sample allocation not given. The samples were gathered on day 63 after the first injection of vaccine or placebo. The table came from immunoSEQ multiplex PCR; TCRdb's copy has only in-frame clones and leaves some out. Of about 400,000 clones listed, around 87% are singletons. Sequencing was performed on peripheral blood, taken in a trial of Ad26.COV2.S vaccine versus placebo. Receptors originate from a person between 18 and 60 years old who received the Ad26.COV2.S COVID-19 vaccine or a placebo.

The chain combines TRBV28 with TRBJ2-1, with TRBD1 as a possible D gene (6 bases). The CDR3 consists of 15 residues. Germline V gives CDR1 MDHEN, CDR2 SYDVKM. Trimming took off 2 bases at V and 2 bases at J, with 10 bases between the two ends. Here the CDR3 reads CASSLSQGTYNEQFF. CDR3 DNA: TGTGCCAGCAGTTTAAGCCAGGGGACCTACAATGAGCAGTTCTTC.

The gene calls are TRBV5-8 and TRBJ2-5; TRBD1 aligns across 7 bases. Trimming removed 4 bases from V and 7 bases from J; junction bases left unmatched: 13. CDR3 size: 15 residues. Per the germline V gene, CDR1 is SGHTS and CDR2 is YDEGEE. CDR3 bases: TGTGCCAGCAGCGGAACAGGGGCCCTTCGGGTGACCCAGTACTTC. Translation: CASSGTGALRVTQYF.

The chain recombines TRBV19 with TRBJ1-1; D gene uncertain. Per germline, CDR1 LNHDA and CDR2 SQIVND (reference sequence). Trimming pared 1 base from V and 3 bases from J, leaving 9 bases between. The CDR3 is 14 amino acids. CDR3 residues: CASSIGGRDTEAFF. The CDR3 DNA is TGTGCCAGTAGTATAGGCGGGAGGGACACTGAAGCTTTCTTT.

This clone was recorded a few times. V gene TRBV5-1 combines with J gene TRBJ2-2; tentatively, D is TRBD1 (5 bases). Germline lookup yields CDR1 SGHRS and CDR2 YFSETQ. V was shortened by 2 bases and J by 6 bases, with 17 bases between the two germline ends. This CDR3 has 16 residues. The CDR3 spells CASSFPQGRQPGELFF. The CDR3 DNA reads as TGCGCCAGCAGCTTTCCCCAGGGCCGGCAACCCGGGGAGCTGTTTTTT.

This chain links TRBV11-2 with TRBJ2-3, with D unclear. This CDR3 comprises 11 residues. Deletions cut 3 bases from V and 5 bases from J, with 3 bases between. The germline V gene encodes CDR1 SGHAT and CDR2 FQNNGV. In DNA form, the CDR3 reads TGTGCCAGCAGCTTTTTAGATACGCAGTATTTT. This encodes CASSFLDTQYF.

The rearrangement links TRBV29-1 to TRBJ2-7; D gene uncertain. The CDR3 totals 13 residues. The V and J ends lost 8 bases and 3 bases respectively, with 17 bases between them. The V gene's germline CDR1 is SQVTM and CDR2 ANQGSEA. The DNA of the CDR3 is TGCAGCTTCCTATCCCGCCCATTCTACGAGCAGTACTTC. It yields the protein CSFLSRPFYEQYF.

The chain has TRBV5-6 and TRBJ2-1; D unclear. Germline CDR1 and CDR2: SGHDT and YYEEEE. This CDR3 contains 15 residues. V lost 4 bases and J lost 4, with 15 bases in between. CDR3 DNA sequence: TGTGCCAGCAGCCCCGGATCTCTTCCTTACAATGAGCAGTTCTTC. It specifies CASSPGSLPYNEQFF.

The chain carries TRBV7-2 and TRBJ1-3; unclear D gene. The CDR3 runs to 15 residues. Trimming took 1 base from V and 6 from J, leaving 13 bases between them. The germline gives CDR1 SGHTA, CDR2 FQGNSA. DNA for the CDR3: TGTGCCAGCAGCTTAGTCACAACTCAGGCAAACACCATATATTTT. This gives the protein CASSLVTTQANTIYF. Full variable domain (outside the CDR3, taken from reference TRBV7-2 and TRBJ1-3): GAGVSQSPSNKVTEKGKDVELRCDPISGHTALYWYRQSLGQGLEFLIYFQGNSAPDKSGLPSDRFSAERTGGSVSTLTIQRTQQEDSAVYLCASSLVTTQANTIYFGEGSWLTVV.

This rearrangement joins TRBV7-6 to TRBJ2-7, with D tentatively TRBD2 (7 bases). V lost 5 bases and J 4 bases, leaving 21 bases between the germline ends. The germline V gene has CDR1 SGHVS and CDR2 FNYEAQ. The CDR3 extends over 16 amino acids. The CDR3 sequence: CASSGGGRDNLYEQYF. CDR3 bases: TGTGCCAGCAGCGGGGGGGGCCGGGACAACCTATACGAGCAGTACTTC.

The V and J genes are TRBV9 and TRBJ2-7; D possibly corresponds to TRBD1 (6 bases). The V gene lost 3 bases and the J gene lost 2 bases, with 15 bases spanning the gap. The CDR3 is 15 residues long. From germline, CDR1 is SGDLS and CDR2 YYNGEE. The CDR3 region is CASSATGSLTYEQYF. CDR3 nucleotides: TGTGCCAGCAGCGCAACAGGGTCTCTAACCTACGAGCAGTACTTC.

Here the CDR3 reads CASSDRDRSEKLFF. The DNA of the CDR3 is TGTGCCAGCAGCGATCGGGACAGGTCTGAAAAACTGTTTTTT. This chain links TRBV6-6 with TRBJ1-4; 8 bases are shared with TRBD1. Germline CDR1 reads MNHNY; CDR2 reads SVGAGI (reference sequence). The CDR3 covers 14 residues. Trimming took 6 bases from V and 7 from J; bases not matched to a gene: 7.

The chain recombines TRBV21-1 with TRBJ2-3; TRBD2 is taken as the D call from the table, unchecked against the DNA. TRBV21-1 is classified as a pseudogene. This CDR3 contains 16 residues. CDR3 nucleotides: TGTGCCAGCAGCAAAGAGTGGCGGGGGCACACAGATACGCAGTATTTT. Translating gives CASSKEWRGHTDTQYF.

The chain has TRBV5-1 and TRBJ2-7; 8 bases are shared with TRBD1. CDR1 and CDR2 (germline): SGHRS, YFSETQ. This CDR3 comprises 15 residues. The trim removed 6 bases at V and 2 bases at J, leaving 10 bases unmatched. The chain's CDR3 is CASTPQGAGAYEQYF. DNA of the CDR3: TGCGCCAGCACCCCCCAGGGGGCCGGGGCCTACGAGCAGTACTTC. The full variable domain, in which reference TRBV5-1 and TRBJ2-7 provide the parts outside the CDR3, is KAGVTQTPRYLIKTRGQQVTLSCSPISGHRSVSWYQQTPGQGLQFLFEYFSETQRNKGNFPGRFSGRQFSNSRSEMNVSTLELGDSALYLCASTPQGAGAYEQYFGPGTRLTVT.

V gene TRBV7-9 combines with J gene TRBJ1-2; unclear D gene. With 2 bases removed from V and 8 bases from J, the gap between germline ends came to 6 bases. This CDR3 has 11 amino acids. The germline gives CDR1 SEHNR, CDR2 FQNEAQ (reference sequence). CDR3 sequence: CASSLFGGYTF. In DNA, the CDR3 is TGTGCCAGCAGCTTATTCGGGGGCTACACCTTC.

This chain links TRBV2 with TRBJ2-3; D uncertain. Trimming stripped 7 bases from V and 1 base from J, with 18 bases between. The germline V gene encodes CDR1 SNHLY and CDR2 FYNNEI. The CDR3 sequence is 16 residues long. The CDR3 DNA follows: TGTGCCAGCACAGATATGAGACAAACCCGCACAGATACGCAGTATTTT. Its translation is CASTDMRQTRTDTQYF.

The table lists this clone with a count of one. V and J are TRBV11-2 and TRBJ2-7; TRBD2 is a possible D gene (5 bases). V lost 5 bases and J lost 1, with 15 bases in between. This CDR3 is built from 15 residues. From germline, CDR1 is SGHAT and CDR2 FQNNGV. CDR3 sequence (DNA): TGTGCCAGCAGCGGCCGGGAAGTTTTTTCCTACGAGCAGTACTTC. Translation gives CASSGREVFSYEQYF.

Here the CDR3 reads CASTPGGENSPLHF. CDR3 nucleotide sequence: TGTGCCAGCACGCCAGGGGGGGAAAATTCACCCCTCCACTTT. The chain combines TRBV7-9 with TRBJ1-6; TRBD1 agrees at 7 bases. Germline V gene sequence: CDR1 SEHNR, CDR2 FQNEAQ (reference sequence). The CDR3 contains 14 residues. V shed 7 bases and J 7 bases; nucleotides not matched to a gene: 7.

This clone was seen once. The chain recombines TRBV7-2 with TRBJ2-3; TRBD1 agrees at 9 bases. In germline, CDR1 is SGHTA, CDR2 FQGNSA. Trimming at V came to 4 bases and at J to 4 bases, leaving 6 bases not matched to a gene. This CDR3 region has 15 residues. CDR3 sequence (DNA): TGTGCCAGCAGCTCCCGGGACAGGGCCGCAGATACGCAGTATTTT. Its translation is CASSSRDRAADTQYF. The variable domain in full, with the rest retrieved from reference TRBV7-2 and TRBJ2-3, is GAGVSQSPSNKVTEKGKDVELRCDPISGHTALYWYRQSLGQGLEFLIYFQGNSAPDKSGLPSDRFSAERTGGSVSTLTIQRTQQEDSAVYLCASSSRDRAADTQYFGPGTRLTVL.

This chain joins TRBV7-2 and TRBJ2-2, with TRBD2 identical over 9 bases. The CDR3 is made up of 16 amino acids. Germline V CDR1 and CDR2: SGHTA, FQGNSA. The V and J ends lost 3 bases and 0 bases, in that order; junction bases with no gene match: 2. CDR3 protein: CASSFAGGSNTGELFF. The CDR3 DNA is TGTGCCAGCAGCTTTGCGGGGGGGTCGAACACCGGGGAGCTGTTTTTT.

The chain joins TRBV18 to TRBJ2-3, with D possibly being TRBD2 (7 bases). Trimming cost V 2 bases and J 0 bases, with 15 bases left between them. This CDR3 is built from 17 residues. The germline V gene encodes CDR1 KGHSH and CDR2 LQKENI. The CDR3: CASSPGGADSSTDTQYF. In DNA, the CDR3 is TGTGCCAGCTCACCAGGGGGGGCAGACTCTAGCACAGATACGCAGTATTTT.

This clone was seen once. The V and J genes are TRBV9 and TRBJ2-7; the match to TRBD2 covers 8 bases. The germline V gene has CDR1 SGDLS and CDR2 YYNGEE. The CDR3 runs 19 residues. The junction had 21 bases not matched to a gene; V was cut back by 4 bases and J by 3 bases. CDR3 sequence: CASSLRPGGEGLGHYEQYF. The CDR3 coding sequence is TGTGCCAGCAGCCTCCGGCCTGGGGGGGAGGGACTAGGGCACTACGAGCAGTACTTC.